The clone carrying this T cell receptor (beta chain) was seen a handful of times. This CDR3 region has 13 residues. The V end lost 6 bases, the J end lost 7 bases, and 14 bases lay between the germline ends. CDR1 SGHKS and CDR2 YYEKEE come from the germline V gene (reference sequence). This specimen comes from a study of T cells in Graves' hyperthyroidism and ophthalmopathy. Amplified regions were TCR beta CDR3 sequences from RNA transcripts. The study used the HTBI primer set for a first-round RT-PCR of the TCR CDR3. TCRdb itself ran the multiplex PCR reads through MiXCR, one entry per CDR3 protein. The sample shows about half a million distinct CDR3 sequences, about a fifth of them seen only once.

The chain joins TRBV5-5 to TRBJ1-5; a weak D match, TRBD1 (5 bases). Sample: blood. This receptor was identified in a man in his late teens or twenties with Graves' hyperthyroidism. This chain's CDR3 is CASTRDLDQPQHF. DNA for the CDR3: TGTGCCAGCACCCGGGACCTCGACCAGCCCCAGCATTTT.